This T cell receptor (beta chain) was found in a study of T cells in Graves' hyperthyroidism and ophthalmopathy. General study findings and limits: From stable hyperthyroidism, ophthalmopathy was set apart by a 13 V-J model. The blood repertoire included most of the expanded thyroid clonotypes above 0.001. The model forecast ophthalmopathy, anticipating it by a median approximately 6 months before onset.

The table lists this clonotype with many counts. Its target is not known. Source material for PBMCs was 9 to 10 ml fresh peripheral blood. There were TCR beta CDR3 regions amplified from RNA transcripts. Researchers ran a first-round RT-PCR on the TCR CDR3 using the HTBI primer set. TCRdb analysed the multiplex PCR reads with MiXCR anew, one entry per CDR3 protein. This sample has about 210,000 distinct CDR3 sequences, with roughly a sixth found just once. Trimming cost V 2 bases and J 5 bases, with 12 bases left between them. The length of the CDR3 is 15 residues. Germline V gene lookup returns CDR1 LGHDT and CDR2 YNNKEL (reference sequence).

Sequencing was done on a sample of blood. The TCR originated in a man aged 50-59 years with Graves' hyperthyroidism. V is TRBV3-1 and J is TRBJ1-4, with a weak D call TRBD1 (5 bases). In DNA, the CDR3 is TGTGCCAGCAGCCAATGGCGGACACGGAATGAAAAACTGTTTTTT. This translates into CASSQWRTRNEKLFF. Full variable domain (outside the CDR3, taken from reference TRBV3-1 and TRBJ1-4): DTAVSQTPKYLVTQMGNDKSIKCEQNLGHDTMYWYKQDSKKFLKIMFSYNNKELIINETVPNRFSPKSPDKAHLNLHINSLELGDSAVYFCASSQWRTRNEKLFFGSGTQLSVL.